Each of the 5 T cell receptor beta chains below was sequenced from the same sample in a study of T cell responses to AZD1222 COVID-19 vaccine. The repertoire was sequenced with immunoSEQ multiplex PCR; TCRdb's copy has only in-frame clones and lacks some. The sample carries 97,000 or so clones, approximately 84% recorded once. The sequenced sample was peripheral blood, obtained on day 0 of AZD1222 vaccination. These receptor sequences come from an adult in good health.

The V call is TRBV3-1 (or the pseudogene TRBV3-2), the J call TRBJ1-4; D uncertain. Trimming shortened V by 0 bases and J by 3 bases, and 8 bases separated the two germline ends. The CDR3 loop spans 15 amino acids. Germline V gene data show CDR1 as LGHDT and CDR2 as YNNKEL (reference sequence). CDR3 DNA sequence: TGTGCCAGCAGCCAAGAATCTGGGGCTAATGAAAAACTGTTTTTT. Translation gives CASSQESGANEKLFF.

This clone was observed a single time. The DNA for the CDR3 is TGTGCCAGCAGTTACGGCGGGGTCACTGAAGCTTTCTTT. This translates into CASSYGGVTEAFF. The V gene is TRBV6-2 or TRBV6-3, the J gene TRBJ1-1; no clear D gene. Trimming took off 2 bases at V and 4 bases at J, with 8 bases between the two ends. The CDR3 runs to 13 residues. The germline gives CDR1 MNHEY, CDR2 SVGEGT.

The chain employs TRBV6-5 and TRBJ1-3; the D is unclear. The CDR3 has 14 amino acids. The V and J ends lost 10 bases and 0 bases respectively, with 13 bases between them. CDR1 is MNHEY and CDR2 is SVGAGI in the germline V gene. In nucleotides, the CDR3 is TGTGCCACCTTGAGGGTTAGCTCTGGAAACACCATATATTTT. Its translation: CATLRVSSGNTIYF.

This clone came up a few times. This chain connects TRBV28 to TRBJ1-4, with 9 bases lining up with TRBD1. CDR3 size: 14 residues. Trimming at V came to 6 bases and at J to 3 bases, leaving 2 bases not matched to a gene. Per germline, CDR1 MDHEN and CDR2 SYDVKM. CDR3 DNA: TGTGCCAGCAGGGGGACAGGGTCTAATGAAAAACTGTTTTTT. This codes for CASRGTGSNEKLFF.

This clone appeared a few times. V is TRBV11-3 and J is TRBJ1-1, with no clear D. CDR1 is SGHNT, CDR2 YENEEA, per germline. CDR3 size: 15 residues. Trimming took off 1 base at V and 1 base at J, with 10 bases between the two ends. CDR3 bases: TGTGCCAGCAGCTTAGGTGCCGGAGGGAACACTGAAGCTTTCTTT. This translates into CASSLGAGGNTEAFF.